The clone carrying this T cell receptor beta chain was seen at least ten times. What it recognizes is unknown. MiXCR, applied by TCRdb to the 5' RACE reads, yields one record per CDR3 protein. The table has 300,000 or so distinct CDR3 sequences, about 4% seen once; the top ten hold more than 20%. The data derive from a study of T cells after yellow fever vaccination. Germline CDR1 KGHDR, CDR2 SFDVKD. V was clipped by 1 base and J by 11 bases; unmatched bases: 22. The CDR3 totals 18 residues. Points from the study as a whole: Post-booster samples contained most primary-vaccination clones (approximately 96% CD4, almost 90% CD8). From the bulk population, abundant clonotypes could contaminate and appear within FACS-sorted repertoires.

Sequenced here: PBMCs, sampled 5 days after the yellow fever booster vaccination. This receptor was taken from a man younger than 35 who received the YFV17D yellow fever vaccine. The chain is built from TRBV24-1 and TRBJ2-7; 7 nucleotides align to TRBD1. The CDR3: CATSDFWEFPGQRDLEYF. CDR3 nucleotides: TGTGCCACCAGTGATTTTTGGGAATTCCCGGGACAGCGCGATTTAGAGTACTTC.